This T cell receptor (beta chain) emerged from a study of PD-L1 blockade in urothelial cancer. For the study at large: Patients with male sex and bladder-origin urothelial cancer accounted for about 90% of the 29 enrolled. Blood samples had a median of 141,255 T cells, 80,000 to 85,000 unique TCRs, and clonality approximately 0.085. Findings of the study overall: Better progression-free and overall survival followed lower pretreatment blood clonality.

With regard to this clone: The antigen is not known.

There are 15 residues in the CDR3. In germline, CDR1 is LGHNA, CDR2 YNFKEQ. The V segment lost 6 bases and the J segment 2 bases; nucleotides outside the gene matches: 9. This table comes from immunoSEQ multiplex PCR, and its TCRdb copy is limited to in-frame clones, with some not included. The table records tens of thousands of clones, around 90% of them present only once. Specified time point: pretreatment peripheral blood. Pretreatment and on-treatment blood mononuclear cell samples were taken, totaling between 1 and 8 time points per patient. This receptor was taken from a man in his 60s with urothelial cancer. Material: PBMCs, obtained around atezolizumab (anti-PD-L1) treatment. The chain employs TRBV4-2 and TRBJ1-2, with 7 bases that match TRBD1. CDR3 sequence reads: CASRPDRSGNYGYTF. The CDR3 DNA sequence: TGTGCCAGCAGACCGGACAGGTCAGGAAACTATGGCTACACCTTC.